This T cell receptor (beta chain) is from a study of early T cells in non-severe SARS-CoV-2 infection. Of note for this clonotype: This may arise from a read error, as a much more abundant clone is one base away.

The CDR3 sequence is 14 residues long. Germline CDR1 is LGHDT and CDR2 is YNNKEL (reference sequence). Unique molecular identifiers were attached to individual cDNA molecules. MiXCR, applied by TCRdb to the 5' RACE reads, yields one record per CDR3 protein. Of approximately 99,000 distinct CDR3 sequences detected, about 12% appear once; the ten largest clones hold around 3%. This sequence was found in an adult who was a healthcare worker with PCR-confirmed SARS-CoV-2 infection or an uninfected control (not recorded which). The chain employs TRBV3-1 and TRBJ1-2; D not resolved. The sequenced sample was whole blood. In nucleotides, the CDR3 is TGTGCCAGCAGCCAAGTTCCGGGTTCTGTCGGCTACGCCTTC. This sequence encodes CASSQVPGSVGYAF.